The 9 T cell receptor beta chains given below trace back to one sample, sequenced in a study of T cell changes during pregnancy in multiple sclerosis. The protocol was immunoSEQ multiplex PCR, while the TCRdb copy is restricted to in-frame clones and leaves out a portion. In the table there are around 71,000 clones, more than 80% of which are singletons. The sample consisted of peripheral blood, taken in the third trimester of pregnancy. Receptors originate from a female donor with multiple sclerosis, enrolled in a pregnancy study.

The rearrangement uses TRBV28 and TRBJ2-7, with 7 bases identical to TRBD2. The length of the CDR3 is 13 residues. V lost 4 bases, J lost 0 bases, and 0 bases stayed unmatched. CDR1 and CDR2 from the germline V gene are MDHEN and SYDVKM. The CDR3 region is CASSWDYSYEQYF. The DNA for the CDR3 is TGTGCCAGCAGTTGGGACTACTCCTACGAGCAGTACTTC.

The chain uses TRBV5-1 and TRBJ1-6, with D uncertain. Germline V gene lookup returns CDR1 SGHRS and CDR2 YFSETQ. The CDR3 length is 12 residues. V dropped 0 bases and J dropped 14 bases, with 9 bases sitting between them. CDR3 nucleotide sequence: TGCGCCAGCAGCTTGGGCGGGGAAGCCCTCCACTTT. Its translation is CASSLGGEALHF.

This clone was counted a few times. The chain recombines TRBV27 with TRBJ2-7, with D maybe TRBD2 (6 bases). Per the germline V gene, CDR1 is MNHEY and CDR2 is SMNVEV (reference sequence). The CDR3 consists of 14 residues. Trimming pared 3 bases from V and 5 bases from J, leaving 14 bases between. The CDR3: CASSFAGPTHEQYF. The CDR3, as DNA: TGTGCCAGCAGTTTTGCGGGACCCACCCACGAGCAGTACTTC.

V gene TRBV27 combines with J gene TRBJ1-1; D is possibly TRBD1 (6 bases). Looked up from germline, CDR1 is MNHEY and CDR2 is SMNVEV (reference sequence). This CDR3 region has 14 residues. Trimming removed 4 bases at V and 4 bases at J, with 13 bases between. The CDR3 reads CASSWGGAGTEAFF. CDR3 bases: TGTGCCAGCAGTTGGGGGGGCGCGGGCACTGAAGCTTTCTTT.

The gene calls are TRBV30 and TRBJ2-1, with TRBD1 identical over 7 bases. The V gene's germline CDR1 is GTSNPN and CDR2 SVGIG (reference sequence). V lost 4 bases and J lost 5; bases outside the gene matches: 8. The CDR3 sequence is 14 residues long. The CDR3, as DNA: TGTGCCTGGATCGAGGGGGCCGCGGACAATGAGCAGTTCTTC. It specifies CAWIEGAADNEQFF.

The chain employs TRBV4-2 and TRBJ1-1; D unresolved. Trimming left V 0 bases short and J 5 bases short, with 10 bases between. Germline V gene data show CDR1 as LGHNA and CDR2 as YNFKEQ. This CDR3 spans 14 amino acids. CDR3 sequence reads: CASSQDDGWTEAFF. The CDR3 DNA reads as TGTGCCAGCAGCCAAGATGACGGGTGGACTGAAGCTTTCTTT.

CDR3 sequence: CASSERTEITYEQYF. In DNA, the CDR3 is TGTGCCAGCAGTGAGAGGACAGAGATAACCTACGAGCAGTACTTC. This rearrangement joins TRBV2 to TRBJ2-7; maybe TRBD1 (6 bases). Germline-derived CDR1 and CDR2 are SNHLY and FYNNEI. V lost 3 bases to trimming and J lost 2 bases, with 14 bases between them. The CDR3 consists of 15 residues.

The gene calls are TRBV27 and TRBJ1-1, with no clear D. The germline CDR1 and CDR2 sequences are MNHEY and SMNVEV (reference sequence). CDR3 length: 12 amino acids. V gave up 2 bases and J gave up 4 bases, with 5 bases separating them. The CDR3 region is CASSLRGTEAFF. The CDR3 region has the DNA TGTGCCAGCAGTTTACGGGGCACTGAAGCTTTCTTT.

The chain combines TRBV4-1 with TRBJ2-7, with TRBD1 as a possible D gene (6 bases). Germline V gene data show CDR1 as MGHRA and CDR2 as YSYEKL. V was clipped by 1 base and J by 2 bases, with 15 bases between them. The CDR3 loop spans 16 amino acids. The CDR3 loop is CASSQVAGVRTYEQYF. DNA for the CDR3: TGCGCCAGCAGCCAAGTGGCAGGGGTCCGTACCTACGAGCAGTACTTC.